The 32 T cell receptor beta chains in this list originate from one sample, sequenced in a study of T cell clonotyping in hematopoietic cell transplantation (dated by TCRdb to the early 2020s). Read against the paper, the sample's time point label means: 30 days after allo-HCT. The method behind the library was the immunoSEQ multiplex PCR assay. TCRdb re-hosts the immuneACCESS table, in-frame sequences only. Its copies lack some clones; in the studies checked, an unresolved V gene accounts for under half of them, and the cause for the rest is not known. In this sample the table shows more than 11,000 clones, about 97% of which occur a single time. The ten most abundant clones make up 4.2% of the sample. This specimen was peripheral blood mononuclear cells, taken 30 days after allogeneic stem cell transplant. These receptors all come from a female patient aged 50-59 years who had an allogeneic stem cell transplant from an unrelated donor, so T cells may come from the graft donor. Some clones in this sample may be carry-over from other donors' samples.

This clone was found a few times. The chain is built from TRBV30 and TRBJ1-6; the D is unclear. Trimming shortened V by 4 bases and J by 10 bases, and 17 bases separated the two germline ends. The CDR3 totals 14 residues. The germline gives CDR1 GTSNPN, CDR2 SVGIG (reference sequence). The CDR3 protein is CAWNLGQNISPLHF. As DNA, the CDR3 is TGTGCCTGGAATCTGGGTCAGAACATCTCACCCCTCCACTTT.

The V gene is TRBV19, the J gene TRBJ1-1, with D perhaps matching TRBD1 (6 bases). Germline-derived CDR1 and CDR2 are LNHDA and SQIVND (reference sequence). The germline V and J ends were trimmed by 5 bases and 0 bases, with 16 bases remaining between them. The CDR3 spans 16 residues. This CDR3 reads CASSGGTGALNTEAFF. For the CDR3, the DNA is TGTGCCAGTAGTGGTGGGACGGGGGCATTGAACACTGAAGCTTTCTTT.

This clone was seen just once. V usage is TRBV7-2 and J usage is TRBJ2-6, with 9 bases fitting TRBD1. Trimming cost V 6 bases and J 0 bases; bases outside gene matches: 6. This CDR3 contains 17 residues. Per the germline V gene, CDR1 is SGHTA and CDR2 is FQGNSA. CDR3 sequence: CASSPQGATSGANVLTF. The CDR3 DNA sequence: TGTGCCAGCAGTCCACAGGGGGCCACCTCTGGGGCCAACGTCCTGACTTTC.

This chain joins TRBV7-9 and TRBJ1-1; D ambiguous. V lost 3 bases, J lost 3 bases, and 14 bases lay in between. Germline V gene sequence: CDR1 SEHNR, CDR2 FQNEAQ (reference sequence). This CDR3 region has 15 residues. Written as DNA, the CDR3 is TGTGCCAGCAGCTTTTTGGACCCCTTGGACACTGAAGCTTTCTTT. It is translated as CASSFLDPLDTEAFF.

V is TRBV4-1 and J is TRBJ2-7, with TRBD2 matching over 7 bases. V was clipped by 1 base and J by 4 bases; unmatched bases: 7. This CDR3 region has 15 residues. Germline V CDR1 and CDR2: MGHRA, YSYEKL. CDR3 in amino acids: CASSQGGTNFYEQYF. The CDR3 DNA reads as TGCGCCAGCAGCCAAGGAGGGACTAACTTTTACGAGCAGTACTTC.

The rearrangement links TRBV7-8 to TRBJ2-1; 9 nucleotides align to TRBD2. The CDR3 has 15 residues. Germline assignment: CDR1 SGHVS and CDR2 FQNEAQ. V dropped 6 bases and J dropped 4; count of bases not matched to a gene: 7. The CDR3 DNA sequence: TGTGCCAGCAGAGCCGGGACTAGCCTTTACAATGAGCAGTTCTTC. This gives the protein CASRAGTSLYNEQFF.

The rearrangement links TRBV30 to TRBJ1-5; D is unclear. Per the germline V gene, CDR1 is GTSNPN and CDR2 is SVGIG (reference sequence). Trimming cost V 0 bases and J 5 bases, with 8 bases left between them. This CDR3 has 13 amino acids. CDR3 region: CAWSVDPDQPQHF. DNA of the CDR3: TGTGCCTGGAGTGTTGACCCTGATCAGCCCCAGCATTTT.

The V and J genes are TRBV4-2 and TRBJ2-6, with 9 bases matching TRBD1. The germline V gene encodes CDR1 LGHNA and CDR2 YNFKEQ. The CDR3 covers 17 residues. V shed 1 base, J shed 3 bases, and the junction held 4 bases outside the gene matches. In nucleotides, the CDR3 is TGTGCCAGCAGCCAAGTTGGACAGGGGTATGGGGCCAACGTCCTGACTTTC. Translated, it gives CASSQVGQGYGANVLTF.

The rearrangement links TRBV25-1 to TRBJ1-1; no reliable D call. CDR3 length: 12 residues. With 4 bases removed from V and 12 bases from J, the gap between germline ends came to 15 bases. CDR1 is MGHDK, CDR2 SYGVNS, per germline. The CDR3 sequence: CASSAPGTPPFF. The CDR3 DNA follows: TGTGCCAGCAGTGCTCCGGGAACTCCGCCTTTCTTT.

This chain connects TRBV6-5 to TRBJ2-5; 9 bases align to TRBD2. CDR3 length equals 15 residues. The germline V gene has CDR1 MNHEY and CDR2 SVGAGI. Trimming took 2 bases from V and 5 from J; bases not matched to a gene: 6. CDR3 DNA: TGTGCCAGCAGTTACGTGGCGGGGGGGGATGAGACCCAGTACTTC. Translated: CASSYVAGGDETQYF.

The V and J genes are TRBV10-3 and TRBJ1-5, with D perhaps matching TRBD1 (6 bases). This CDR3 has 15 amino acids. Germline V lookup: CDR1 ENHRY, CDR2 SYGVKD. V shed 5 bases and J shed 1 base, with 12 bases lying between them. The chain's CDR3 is CAISSQDSSNQPQHF. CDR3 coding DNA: TGTGCCATCAGTTCCCAGGACAGCAGCAATCAGCCCCAGCATTTT.

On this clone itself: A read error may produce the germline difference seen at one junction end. CDR3 protein: CTGSSGANVLTF. CDR3 in DNA: TGCACGGGGTCCTCTGGGGCCAACGTCCTGACTTTC. The rearrangement uses TRBV30 and TRBJ2-6; possibly TRBD2 for D (5 bases). The CDR3 runs to 12 residues. Germline loops: CDR1 GTSNPN, CDR2 SVGIG (reference sequence).

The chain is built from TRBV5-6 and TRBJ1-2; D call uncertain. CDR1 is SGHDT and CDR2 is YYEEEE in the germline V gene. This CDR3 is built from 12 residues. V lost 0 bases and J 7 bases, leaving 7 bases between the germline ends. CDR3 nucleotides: TGTGCCAGCAGCTTGGGAGTTGGTGGCTACACCTTC. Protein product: CASSLGVGGYTF.

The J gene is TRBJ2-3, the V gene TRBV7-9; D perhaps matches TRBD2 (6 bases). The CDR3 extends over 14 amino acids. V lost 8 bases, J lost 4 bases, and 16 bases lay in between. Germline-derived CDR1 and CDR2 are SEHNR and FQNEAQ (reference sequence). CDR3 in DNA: TGTGCCAGCCGGCCGGGGGTTGACGCAGATACGCAGTATTTT. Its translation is CASRPGVDADTQYF.

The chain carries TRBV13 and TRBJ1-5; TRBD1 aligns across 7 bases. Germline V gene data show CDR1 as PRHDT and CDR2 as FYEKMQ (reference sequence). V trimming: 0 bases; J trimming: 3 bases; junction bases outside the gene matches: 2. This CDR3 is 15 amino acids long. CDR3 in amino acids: CASSLGGTVNQPQHF. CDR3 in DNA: TGTGCCAGCAGCTTAGGGGGGACAGTCAATCAGCCCCAGCATTTT.

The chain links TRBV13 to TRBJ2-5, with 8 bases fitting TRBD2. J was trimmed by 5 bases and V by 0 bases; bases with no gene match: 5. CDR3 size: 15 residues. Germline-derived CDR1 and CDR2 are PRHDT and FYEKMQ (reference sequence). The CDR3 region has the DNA TGTGCCAGCAGCTTAGGACTAGCGGTGGGGGAGACCCAGTACTTC. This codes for CASSLGLAVGETQYF.

CDR3: CAWSDTGNGYTF. The CDR3 nucleotides are TGTGCCTGGAGTGATACGGGGAATGGCTACACCTTC. The V and J genes are TRBV30 and TRBJ1-2; D gene unclear. The V and J ends lost 1 base and 6 bases respectively, with 9 bases between them. This CDR3 comprises 12 residues. Germline V lookup: CDR1 GTSNPN, CDR2 SVGIG (reference sequence).

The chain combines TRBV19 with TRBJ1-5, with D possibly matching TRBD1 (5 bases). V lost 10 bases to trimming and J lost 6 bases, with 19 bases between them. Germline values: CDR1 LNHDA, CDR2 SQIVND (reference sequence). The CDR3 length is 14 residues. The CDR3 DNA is TGTGCCACGAGGATGACAGATAGACGTCAGCCCCAGCATTTT. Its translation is CATRMTDRRQPQHF.

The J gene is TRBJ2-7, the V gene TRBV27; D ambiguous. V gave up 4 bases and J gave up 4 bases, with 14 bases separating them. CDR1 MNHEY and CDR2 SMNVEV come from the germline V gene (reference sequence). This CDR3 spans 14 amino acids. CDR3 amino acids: CASSYKSPEYEQYF. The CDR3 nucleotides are TGTGCCAGCAGTTATAAGTCACCAGAATACGAGCAGTACTTC.

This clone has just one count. This CDR3 is CASRTFIRDRAYEQYF. The CDR3 nucleotides are TGTGCCAGCAGGACCTTCATCCGGGACAGGGCCTACGAGCAGTACTTC. The chain has TRBV27 and TRBJ2-7; the match to TRBD1 covers 9 bases. Germline V gives CDR1 MNHEY, CDR2 SMNVEV (reference sequence). Trimming cost V 6 bases and J 2 bases; bases outside gene matches: 11. CDR3 length: 16 residues.

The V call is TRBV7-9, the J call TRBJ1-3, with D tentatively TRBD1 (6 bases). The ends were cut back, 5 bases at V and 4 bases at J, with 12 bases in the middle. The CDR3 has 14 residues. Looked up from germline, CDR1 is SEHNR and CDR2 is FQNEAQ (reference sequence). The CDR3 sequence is CASSANREGNTIYF. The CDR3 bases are TGTGCCAGCAGCGCGAACAGGGAGGGAAACACCATATATTTT.

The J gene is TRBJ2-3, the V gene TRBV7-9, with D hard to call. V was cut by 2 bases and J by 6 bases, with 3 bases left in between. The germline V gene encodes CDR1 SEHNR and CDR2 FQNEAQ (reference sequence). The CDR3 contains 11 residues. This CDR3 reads CASSLMDTQYF. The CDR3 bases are TGTGCCAGCAGCTTAATGGATACGCAGTATTTT. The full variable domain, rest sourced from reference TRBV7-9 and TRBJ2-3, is DTGVSQNPRHKITKRGQNVTFRCDPISEHNRLYWYRQTLGQGPEFLTYFQNEAQLEKSRLLSDRFSAERPKGSFSTLEIQRTEQGDSAMYLCASSLMDTQYFGPGTRLTVL.

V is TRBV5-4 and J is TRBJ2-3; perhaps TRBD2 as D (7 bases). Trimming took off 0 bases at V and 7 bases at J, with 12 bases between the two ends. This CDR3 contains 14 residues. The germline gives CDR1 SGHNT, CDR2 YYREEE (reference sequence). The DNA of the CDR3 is TGTGCCAGCAGCTTGGAGGGGGGGCGGCATACGCAGTATTTT. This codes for CASSLEGGRHTQYF.

CDR3 amino acids: CASSVAGQGTDNEKLFF. As DNA, the CDR3 is TGTGCCAGCAGCGTAGCTGGGCAGGGGACTGATAATGAAAAACTGTTTTTT. The chain combines TRBV9 with TRBJ1-4; TRBD1 is a possible D gene (6 bases). The germline CDR1 and CDR2 sequences are SGDLS and YYNGEE. CDR3 size: 17 residues. Trimming took off 0 bases at V and 4 bases at J, with 16 bases between the two ends.

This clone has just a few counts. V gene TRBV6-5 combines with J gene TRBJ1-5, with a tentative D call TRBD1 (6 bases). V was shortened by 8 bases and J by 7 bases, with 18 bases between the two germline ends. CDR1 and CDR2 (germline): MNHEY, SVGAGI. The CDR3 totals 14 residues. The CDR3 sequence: CASGPQGGLQPQHF. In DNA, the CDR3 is TGTGCCAGCGGACCACAGGGAGGCTTACAGCCCCAGCATTTT.

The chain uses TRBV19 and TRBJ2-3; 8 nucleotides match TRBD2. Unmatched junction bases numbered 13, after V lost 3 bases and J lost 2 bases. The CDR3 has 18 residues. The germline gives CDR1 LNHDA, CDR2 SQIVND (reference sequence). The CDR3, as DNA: TGTGCCAGTAGTATTGGAGACTATATCGGGGGGGACACAGATACGCAGTATTTT. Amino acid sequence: CASSIGDYIGGDTDTQYF.

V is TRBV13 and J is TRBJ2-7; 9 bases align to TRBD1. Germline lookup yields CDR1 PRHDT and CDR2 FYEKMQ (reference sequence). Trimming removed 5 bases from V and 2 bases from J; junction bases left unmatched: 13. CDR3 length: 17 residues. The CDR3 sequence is CASSNRDRELGPYEQYF. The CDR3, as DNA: TGTGCCAGCAGCAACCGGGACAGGGAACTTGGTCCCTACGAGCAGTACTTC.

The CDR3 sequence is CASSSRTDSNYGYTF. The CDR3 DNA is TGTGCCAGTAGTAGCCGGACAGATTCTAACTATGGCTACACCTTC. The chain carries TRBV19 and TRBJ1-2; perhaps TRBD1 as D (6 bases). This CDR3 spans 15 amino acids. V lost 4 bases to trimming and J lost 0 bases, with 12 bases between them. Germline CDR1 reads LNHDA; CDR2 reads SQIVND (reference sequence).

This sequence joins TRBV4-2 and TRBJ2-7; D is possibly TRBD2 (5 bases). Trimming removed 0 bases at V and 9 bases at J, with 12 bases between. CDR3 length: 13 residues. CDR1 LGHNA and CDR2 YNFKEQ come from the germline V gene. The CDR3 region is CASSQEGPLAQYF. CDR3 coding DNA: TGTGCCAGCAGCCAAGAGGGTCCCCTAGCGCAGTACTTC.

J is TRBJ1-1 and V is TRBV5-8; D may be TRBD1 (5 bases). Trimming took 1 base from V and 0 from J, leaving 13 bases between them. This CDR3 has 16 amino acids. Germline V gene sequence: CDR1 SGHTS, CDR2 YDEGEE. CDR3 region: CASSLLLGVMNTEAFF. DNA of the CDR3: TGTGCCAGCAGCTTGCTCCTAGGGGTGATGAACACTGAAGCTTTCTTT.

CDR3 region: CAWSGTPVSSSYNEQFF. The CDR3 nucleotides read TGTGCCTGGTCCGGGACTCCCGTTTCCAGCTCCTACAATGAGCAGTTCTTC. This rearrangement joins TRBV30 to TRBJ2-1, with D perhaps matching TRBD2 (6 bases). V lost 5 bases to trimming and J lost 0 bases, with 20 bases between them. This CDR3 spans 17 amino acids. Germline V CDR1 and CDR2: GTSNPN, SVGIG (reference sequence).

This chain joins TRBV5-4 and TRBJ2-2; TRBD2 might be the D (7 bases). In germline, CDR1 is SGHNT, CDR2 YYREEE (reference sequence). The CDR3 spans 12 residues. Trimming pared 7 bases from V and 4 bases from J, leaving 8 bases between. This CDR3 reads CASGGATGELFF. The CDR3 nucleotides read TGTGCCAGCGGGGGGGCCACCGGGGAGCTGTTTTTT.